A single sample is the source of the 3 T cell receptor delta chains below, sequenced in a study of gamma-delta T cells after stem cell transplantation. TCRdb fed the RT-PCR reads into CATT to redo clone calling. Among fewer than 2,000 delta-chain clones listed, roughly 4% were seen once. Sample: gamma-delta T cells. The receptor set was obtained from a human donor. It is not recorded whose cells these are; they may come from a transplant donor.

This clone is medium-sized in the sample. The chain uses TRDV1 and TRDJ1; perhaps D is TRDD2 or TRDD3 (7 bases each). Germline values: CDR1 TSWWSYY, CDR2 QGS. CDR3 length equals 21 residues. The V end lost 4 bases, the J end lost 0 bases, and 30 bases lay between the germline ends. This CDR3 reads CALGAHSYLILGGPYTDKLIF. As DNA, the CDR3 is TGTGCTCTTGGGGCCCATTCCTACTTGATCCTGGGGGGCCCGTACACCGATAAACTCATCTTT.

A remark on this clone: Possible read error: a much larger clone is one base away. Other DNA sequences in this sample translate to the same CDR3. This chain joins TRDV1 and TRDJ1, with D perhaps matching TRDD2 (7 bases). V lost 3 bases and J 0 bases, leaving 35 bases between the germline ends. Germline CDR1 is TSWWSYY and CDR2 is QGS. The CDR3 runs 23 residues. The CDR3 region has the DNA TGTGCTCTTGGGGACCTGGCCTTCCTGCACCTATGGGGGCCCCCCCCGTACACCGATAAACTCATCTTT. Residues: CALGDLAFLHLWGPPPYTDKLIF.

A few counts support this clone. The chain is built from TRDV1 and TRDJ1; 12 bases are a match to TRDD3. Germline trimming cut 0 bases from V and 0 bases from J; bases unmatched to any gene: 26. This CDR3 comprises 25 residues. Germline V lookup: CDR1 TSWWSYY, CDR2 QGS. The CDR3 loop reads CALGELLDLYRMYWGILYDTDKLIF. The CDR3 DNA sequence: TGTGCTCTTGGGGAACTACTGGACCTCTACCGGATGTACTGGGGGATACTCTATGACACCGATAAACTCATCTTT.